The 19 T cell receptor beta chains below all came from one sample that was sequenced in a study of blood T cells in healthy people across ages. Next came a second PCR, run for about 7 to 12 cycles, which used a sample-barcoded 5' primer along with a J-beta primer mix. One entry per CDR3 protein, called by TCRdb with MiXCR from the 5' RACE reads. The repertoire holds around 1,900,000 distinct CDR3 sequences, with about two fifths as singletons. The sequencing sample was made of blood. The receptors were gathered from a human donor in good health.

The J gene is TRBJ2-5, the V gene TRBV12-3 or TRBV12-4, with D perhaps TRBD1 (6 bases). CDR3 length: 15 residues. V was cut by 3 bases and J by 2 bases, with 13 bases left in between. The DNA for the CDR3 is TGTGCCAGCAGTTTCACTGGGGACATTCAAGAGACCCAGTACTTC. Its translation: CASSFTGDIQETQYF.

This chain joins TRBV7-2 and TRBJ2-1; D unclear. This CDR3 has 11 amino acids. V dropped 8 bases and J dropped 5 bases, with 7 bases sitting between them. Germline CDR1 SGHTA, CDR2 FQGNSA. The CDR3 DNA reads as TGTGCCAGCGGCCTCGACAATGAGCAGTTCTTC. The encoded protein is CASGLDNEQFF.

This clonotype has just a few counts. The chain recombines TRBV4-2 with TRBJ2-3; TRBD2 matches 8 bases. Germline values: CDR1 LGHNA, CDR2 YNFKEQ. V dropped 2 bases and J dropped 0; count of bases not matched to a gene: 10. This CDR3 has 18 amino acids. CDR3 in amino acids: CASSQPQSGGLSTDTQYF. DNA of the CDR3: TGTGCCAGCAGCCAACCCCAAAGCGGGGGACTAAGCACAGATACGCAGTATTTT.

A few counts support this clonotype. The rearrangement uses TRBV7-9 and TRBJ1-2; 7 nucleotides line up with TRBD1. V lost 5 bases, J lost 3 bases, and 12 bases stayed unmatched. Germline values: CDR1 SEHNR, CDR2 FQNEAQ (reference sequence). This CDR3 region has 16 residues. CDR3 coding DNA: TGTGCCAGCAGCCCCAAGACAGGGATTATTGACTATGGCTACACCTTC. It codes for CASSPKTGIIDYGYTF.

This clonotype was counted a few times. The J gene is TRBJ2-4, the V gene TRBV7-2, with no clear D. The germline gives CDR1 SGHTA, CDR2 FQGNSA. This CDR3 has 16 amino acids. V lost 1 base, J lost 1 base, and 11 bases lay in between. The CDR3 sequence: CASSLEPALAKNIQYF. The CDR3 DNA sequence: TGTGCCAGCAGCTTAGAACCGGCGCTGGCCAAAAACATTCAGTACTTC. Supplemented by reference TRBV7-2 and TRBJ2-4, the full variable domain reads GAGVSQSPSNKVTEKGKDVELRCDPISGHTALYWYRQSLGQGLEFLIYFQGNSAPDKSGLPSDRFSAERTGGSVSTLTIQRTQQEDSAVYLCASSLEPALAKNIQYFGAGTRLSVL.

This clonotype has a single count. The genes are TRBV30 and TRBJ2-7; 11 nucleotides match TRBD1. The CDR3 totals 15 residues. Germline V gene data show CDR1 as GTSNPN and CDR2 as SVGIG (reference sequence). Losses at the gene ends were 2 bases for V and 10 bases for J; bases not matched to a gene: 13. The chain's CDR3 is CAWSLWDRGKEAQYF. The CDR3 DNA sequence: TGTGCCTGGAGTTTATGGGACAGGGGGAAAGAGGCCCAGTACTTC.

The chain links TRBV13 to TRBJ1-2; 7 bases are shared with TRBD1. Per the germline V gene, CDR1 is PRHDT and CDR2 is FYEKMQ (reference sequence). Trimming at V came to 3 bases and at J to 4 bases, leaving 14 bases not matched to a gene. This CDR3 has 17 residues. The CDR3 DNA sequence: TGTGCCAGCAGCTTCTCTTCGGACAATACAGGGGCCTATGGCTACACCTTC. As protein: CASSFSSDNTGAYGYTF.

The genes are TRBV6-2 or TRBV6-3 and TRBJ1-2; no firm D call. V was cut by 0 bases and J by 0 bases, with 8 bases left in between. This CDR3 is 15 amino acids long. Germline CDR1 and CDR2: MNHEY and SVGEGT. CDR3 DNA sequence: TGTGCCAGCAGTTACTCACCGCAGGCTAACTATGGCTACACCTTC. It yields the protein CASSYSPQANYGYTF.

In this sample, this clonotype turned up a few times. The V and J genes are TRBV29-1 and TRBJ1-2; D remains ambiguous. V dropped 7 bases and J dropped 5 bases, with 14 bases sitting between them. CDR1 SQVTM and CDR2 ANQGSEA come from the germline V gene. This CDR3 is built from 12 residues. Here the CDR3 reads CSASVTGYGYTF. The CDR3, as DNA: TGCAGCGCCTCGGTCACCGGGTATGGCTACACCTTC.

This clonotype showed up just a few times. The gene calls are TRBV7-3 and TRBJ2-1; the match to TRBD2 covers 10 bases. CDR1 and CDR2 from the germline V gene are SGHTA and FQGTGA. J gave up 9 bases and V 3 bases, and 8 bases lay outside the gene matches. The CDR3 consists of 15 residues. The CDR3 loop is CASSFTSGEVGEQFF. The CDR3 DNA sequence: TGTGCCAGCAGCTTCACTAGCGGGGAAGTCGGTGAGCAGTTCTTC. Filled out from reference TRBV7-3 and TRBJ2-1, the complete variable domain reads GAGVSQTPSNKVTEKGKYVELRCDPISGHTALYWYRQSLGQGPEFLIYFQGTGAADDSGLPNDRFFAVRPEGSVSTLKIQRTERGDSAVYLCASSFTSGEVGEQFFGPGTRLTVL.

The rearrangement links TRBV5-5 to TRBJ2-3, with 9 bases aligning to TRBD1. V trimming: 6 bases; J trimming: 4 bases; junction bases outside the gene matches: 9. The CDR3 totals 15 residues. The germline V gene has CDR1 SGHKS and CDR2 YYEKEE (reference sequence). The CDR3 here is CASNHLGQGPDTQYF. Written as DNA, the CDR3 is TGTGCCAGCAATCACTTGGGACAGGGACCAGATACGCAGTATTTT.

This clonotype turned up a few times. The chain has TRBV4-3 and TRBJ2-5; D not resolved. CDR1 and CDR2 (germline): LGHNA, YSLEER. V dropped 0 bases and J dropped 5 bases, with 13 bases sitting between them. There are 15 residues in the CDR3. The CDR3 coding sequence is TGCGCCAGCAGCCAAGATTTTTGGCAGAAGGAGACCCAGTACTTC. Its protein product is CASSQDFWQKETQYF.

This chain connects TRBV27 to TRBJ2-7; a possible D gene is TRBD1 (6 bases). V was trimmed by 3 bases and J by 0 bases, leaving 9 bases between them. Germline-derived CDR1 and CDR2 are MNHEY and SMNVEV (reference sequence). CDR3 length: 14 amino acids. CDR3 in amino acids: CASSFYRDSYEQYF. As DNA, the CDR3 is TGTGCCAGCAGTTTCTACAGGGACTCCTACGAGCAGTACTTC.

V and J are TRBV7-3 and TRBJ1-5, with TRBD1 identical over 7 bases. Trimming at V came to 5 bases and at J to 5 bases, leaving 12 bases not matched to a gene. CDR1 is SGHTA and CDR2 is FQGTGA in the germline V gene. This CDR3 contains 16 residues. DNA of the CDR3: TGTGCCAGCAGCCGAAGTGAGGACAGGAAAGATCAGCCCCAGCATTTT. This gives the protein CASSRSEDRKDQPQHF.

The V call is TRBV28, the J call TRBJ1-1; D not resolved. V shed 1 base and J shed 7 bases, with 7 bases lying between them. There are 12 residues in the CDR3. Germline V gene lookup returns CDR1 MDHEN and CDR2 SYDVKM. CDR3 DNA: TGTGCCAGCAGTTTATTGGGTTGTGAAGCTTTCTTT. Its translation is CASSLLGCEAFF.

The chain is built from TRBV5-4 and TRBJ2-1; D is uncertain. CDR3 length: 14 residues. Per the germline V gene, CDR1 is SGHNT and CDR2 is YYREEE (reference sequence). Trimming took 2 bases from V and 10 from J, leaving 16 bases between them. CDR3 loop: CASSLLALSYEQFF. CDR3 DNA: TGTGCCAGCAGCTTATTGGCTCTCTCCTACGAGCAGTTCTTC.

V is TRBV9 and J is TRBJ2-1; 8 bases line up with TRBD2. Per germline, CDR1 SGDLS and CDR2 YYNGEE. J was trimmed by 4 bases and V by 3 bases; bases with no gene match: 12. The CDR3 spans 17 residues. For the CDR3, the DNA is TGTGCCAGCAGCGAGGTAGTTCGAGCGGGGGTATACAATGAGCAGTTCTTC. Translated, it gives CASSEVVRAGVYNEQFF.

The chain uses TRBV5-1 and TRBJ1-1, with D perhaps matching TRBD1 (6 bases). V lost 0 bases and J 0 bases, leaving 21 bases between the germline ends. The CDR3 runs to 19 residues. Germline V lookup: CDR1 SGHRS, CDR2 YFSETQ. For the CDR3, the DNA is TGCGCCAGCAGCTTGGCCGATGCAGGGGCGATCTACATGAACACTGAAGCTTTCTTT. It encodes CASSLADAGAIYMNTEAFF.

In this sample, this clonotype turned up once. The rearrangement joins TRBV5-1 to TRBJ1-5; no clear D. In germline, CDR1 is SGHRS, CDR2 YFSETQ. This CDR3 region has 14 residues. V lost 4 bases and J lost 6, with 14 bases in between. The CDR3, as DNA: TGCGCCAGCAGCCTTGACATCGGAGGTCAGCCCCAGCATTTT. Translating gives CASSLDIGGQPQHF.